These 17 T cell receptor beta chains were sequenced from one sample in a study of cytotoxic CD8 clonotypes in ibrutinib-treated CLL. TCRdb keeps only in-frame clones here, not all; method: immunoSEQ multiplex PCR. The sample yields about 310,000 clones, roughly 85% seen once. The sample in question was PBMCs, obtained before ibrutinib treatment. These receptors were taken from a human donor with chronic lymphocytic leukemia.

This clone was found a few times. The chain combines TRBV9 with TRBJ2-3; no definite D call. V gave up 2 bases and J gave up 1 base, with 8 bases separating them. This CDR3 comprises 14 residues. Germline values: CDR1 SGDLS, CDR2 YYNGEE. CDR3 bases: TGTGCCAGCAGCGTTAGGAGTGGCACAGATACGCAGTATTTT. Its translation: CASSVRSGTDTQYF.

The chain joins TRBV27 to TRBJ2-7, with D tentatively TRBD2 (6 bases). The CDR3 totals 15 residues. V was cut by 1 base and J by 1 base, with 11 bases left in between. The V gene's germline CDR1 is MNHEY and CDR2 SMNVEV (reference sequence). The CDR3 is CASSLLASESYEQYF. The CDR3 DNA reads TGTGCCAGCAGTTTATTAGCTAGCGAGTCCTACGAGCAGTACTTC.

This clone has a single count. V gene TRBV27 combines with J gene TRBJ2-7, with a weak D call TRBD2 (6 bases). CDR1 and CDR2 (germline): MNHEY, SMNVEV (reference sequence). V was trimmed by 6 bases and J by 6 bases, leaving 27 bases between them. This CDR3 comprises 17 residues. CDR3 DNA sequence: TGTGCCAGCAGATCCATGGGTGCCCCGGGAGCGTCGGTCGAGCAGTACTTC. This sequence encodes CASRSMGAPGASVEQYF.

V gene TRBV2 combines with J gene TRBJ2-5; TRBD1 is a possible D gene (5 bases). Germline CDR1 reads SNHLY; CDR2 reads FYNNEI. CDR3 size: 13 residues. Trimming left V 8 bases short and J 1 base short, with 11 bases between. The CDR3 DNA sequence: TGTGCCAGCTCCGACAGCCTCCAAGAGACCCAGTACTTC. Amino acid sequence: CASSDSLQETQYF.

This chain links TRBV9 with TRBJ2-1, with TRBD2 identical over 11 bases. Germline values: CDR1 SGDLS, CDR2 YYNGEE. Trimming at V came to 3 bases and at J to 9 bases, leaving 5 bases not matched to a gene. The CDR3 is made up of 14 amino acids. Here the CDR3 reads CASSAQGTSGEQFF. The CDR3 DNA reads TGTGCCAGCAGCGCCCAAGGGACTAGCGGTGAGCAGTTCTTC.

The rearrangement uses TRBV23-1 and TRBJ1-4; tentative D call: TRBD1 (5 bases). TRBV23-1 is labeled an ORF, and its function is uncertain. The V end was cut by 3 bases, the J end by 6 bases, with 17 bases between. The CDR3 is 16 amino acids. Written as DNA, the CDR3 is TGCGCCAGCAGTCAGGCCCGGGCCGGGGGGGATGAAAAACTGTTTTTT. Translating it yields CASSQARAGGDEKLFF.

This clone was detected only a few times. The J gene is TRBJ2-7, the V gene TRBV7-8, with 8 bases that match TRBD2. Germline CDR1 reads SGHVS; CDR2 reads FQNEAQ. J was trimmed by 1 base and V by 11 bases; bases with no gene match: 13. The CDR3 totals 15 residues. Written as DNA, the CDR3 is TGTGCCGGAGCGGAGCGGGAGAGGGGATCCTACGAGCAGTACTTC. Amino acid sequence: CAGAERERGSYEQYF.

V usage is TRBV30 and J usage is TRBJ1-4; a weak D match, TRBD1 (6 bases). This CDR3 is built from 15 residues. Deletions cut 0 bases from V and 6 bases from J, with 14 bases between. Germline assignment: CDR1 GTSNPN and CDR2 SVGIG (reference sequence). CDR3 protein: CAWSVGVGGHEKLFF. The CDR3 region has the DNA TGTGCCTGGAGTGTCGGGGTAGGGGGACATGAAAAACTGTTTTTT.

The CDR3 nucleotides are TGTGCCACCTCCCTAGCGGGAAAAACCGGGGAGCTGTTTTTT. It specifies CATSLAGKTGELFF. The V call is TRBV10-3, the J call TRBJ2-2; 9 bases fit TRBD2. Trimming cost V 10 bases and J 5 bases; bases outside gene matches: 8. Germline V gene lookup returns CDR1 ENHRY and CDR2 SYGVKD. This CDR3 region has 14 residues.

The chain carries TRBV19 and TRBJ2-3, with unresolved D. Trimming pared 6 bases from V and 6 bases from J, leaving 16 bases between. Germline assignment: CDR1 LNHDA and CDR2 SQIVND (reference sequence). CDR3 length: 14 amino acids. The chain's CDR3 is CASSPRQALDTQYF. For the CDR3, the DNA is TGTGCCAGTAGCCCTCGACAAGCGCTGGATACGCAGTATTTT.

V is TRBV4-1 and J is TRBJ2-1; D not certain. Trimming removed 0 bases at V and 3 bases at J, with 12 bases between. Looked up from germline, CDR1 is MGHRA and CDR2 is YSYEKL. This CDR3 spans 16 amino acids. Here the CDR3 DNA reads TGCGCCAGCAGCCAAGAGGGTCCTGGGGACTACAATGAGCAGTTCTTC. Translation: CASSQEGPGDYNEQFF.

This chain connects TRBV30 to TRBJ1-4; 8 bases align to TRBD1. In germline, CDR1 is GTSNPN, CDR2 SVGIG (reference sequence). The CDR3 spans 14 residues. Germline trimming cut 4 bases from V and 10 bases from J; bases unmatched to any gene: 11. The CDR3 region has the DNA TGTGCCTGGACGTATAACGGACAGGGAGGAAAACTGTTTTTT. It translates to CAWTYNGQGGKLFF.

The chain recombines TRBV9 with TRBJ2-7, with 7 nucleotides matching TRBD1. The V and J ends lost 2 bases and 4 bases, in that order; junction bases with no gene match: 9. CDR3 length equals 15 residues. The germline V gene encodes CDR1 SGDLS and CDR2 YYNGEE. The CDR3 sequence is CASSVSGTANYEQYF. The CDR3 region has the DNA TGTGCCAGCAGCGTGTCCGGGACAGCTAATTACGAGCAGTACTTC.

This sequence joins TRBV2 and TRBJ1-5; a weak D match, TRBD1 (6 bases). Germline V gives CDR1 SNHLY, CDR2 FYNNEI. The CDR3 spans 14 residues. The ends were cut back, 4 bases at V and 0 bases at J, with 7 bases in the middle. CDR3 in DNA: TGTGCCAGCAGTGGGACAGTTAGCAATCAGCCCCAGCATTTT. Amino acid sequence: CASSGTVSNQPQHF. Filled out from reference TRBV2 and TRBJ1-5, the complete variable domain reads EPEVTQTPSHQVTQMGQEVILRCVPISNHLYFYWYRQILGQKVEFLVSFYNNEISEKSEIFDDQFSVERPDGSNFTLKIRSTKLEDSAMYFCASSGTVSNQPQHFGDGTRLSIL.

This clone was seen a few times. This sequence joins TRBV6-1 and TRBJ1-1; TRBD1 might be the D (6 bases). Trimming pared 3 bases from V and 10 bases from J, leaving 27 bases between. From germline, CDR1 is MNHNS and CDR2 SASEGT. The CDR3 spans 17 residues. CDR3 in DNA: TGTGCCAGCAGTGAGGGAAGGCAGGGCTTTCAGGGGAGAAGAGCTTTCTTT. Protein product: CASSEGRQGFQGRRAFF.

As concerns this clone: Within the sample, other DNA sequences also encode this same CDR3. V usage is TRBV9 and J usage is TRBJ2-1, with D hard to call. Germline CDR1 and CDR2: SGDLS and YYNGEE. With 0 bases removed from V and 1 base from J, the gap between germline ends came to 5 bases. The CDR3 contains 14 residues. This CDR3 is CASSVGLSYNEQFF. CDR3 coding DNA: TGTGCCAGCAGCGTAGGGTTGTCCTACAATGAGCAGTTCTTC.

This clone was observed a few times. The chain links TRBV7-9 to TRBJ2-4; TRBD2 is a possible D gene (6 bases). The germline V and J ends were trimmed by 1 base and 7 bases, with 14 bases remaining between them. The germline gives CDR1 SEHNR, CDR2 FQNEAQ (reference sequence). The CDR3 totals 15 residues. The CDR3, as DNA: TGTGCCAGCAGCTTAGGCAAATTGGGACTTAACATTCAGTACTTC. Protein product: CASSLGKLGLNIQYF.